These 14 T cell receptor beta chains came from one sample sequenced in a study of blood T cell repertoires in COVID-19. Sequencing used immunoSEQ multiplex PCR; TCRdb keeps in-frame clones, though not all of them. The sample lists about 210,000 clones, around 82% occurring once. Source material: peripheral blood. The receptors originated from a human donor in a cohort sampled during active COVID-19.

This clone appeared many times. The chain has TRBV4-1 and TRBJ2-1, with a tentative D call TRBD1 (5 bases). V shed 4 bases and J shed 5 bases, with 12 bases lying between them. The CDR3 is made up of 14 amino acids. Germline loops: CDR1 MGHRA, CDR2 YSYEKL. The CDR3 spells CASSPLTANNEQFF. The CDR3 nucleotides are TGCGCCAGCAGCCCACTGACAGCCAACAATGAGCAGTTCTTC.

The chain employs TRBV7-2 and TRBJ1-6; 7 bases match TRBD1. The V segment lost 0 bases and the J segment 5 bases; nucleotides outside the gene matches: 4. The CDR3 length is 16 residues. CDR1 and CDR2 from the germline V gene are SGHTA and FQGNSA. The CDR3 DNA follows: TGTGCCAGCAGCTTAGCGCCTGGGACAGATAATTCACCCCTCCACTTT. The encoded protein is CASSLAPGTDNSPLHF.

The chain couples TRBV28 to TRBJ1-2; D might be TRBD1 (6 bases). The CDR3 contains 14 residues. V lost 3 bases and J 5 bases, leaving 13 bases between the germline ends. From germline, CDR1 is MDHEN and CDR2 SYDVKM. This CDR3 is CASSFLGQGYGYTF. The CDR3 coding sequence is TGTGCCAGCAGTTTTCTGGGGCAGGGGTATGGCTACACCTTC.

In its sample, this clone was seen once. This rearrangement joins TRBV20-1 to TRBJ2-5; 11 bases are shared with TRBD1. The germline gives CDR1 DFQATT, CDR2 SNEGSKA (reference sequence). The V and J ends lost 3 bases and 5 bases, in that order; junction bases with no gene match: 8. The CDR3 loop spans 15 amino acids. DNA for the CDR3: TGCAGTGCTAGTTCTGGGACAGGGGGGAAGGAGACCCAGTACTTC. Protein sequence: CSASSGTGGKETQYF.

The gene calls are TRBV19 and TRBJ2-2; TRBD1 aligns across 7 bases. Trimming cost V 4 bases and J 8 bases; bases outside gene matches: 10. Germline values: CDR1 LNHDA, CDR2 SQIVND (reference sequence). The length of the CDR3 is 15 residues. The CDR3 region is CASSKPRQGSGELFF. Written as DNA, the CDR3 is TGTGCCAGTAGTAAACCCAGACAGGGTAGTGGGGAGCTGTTTTTT.

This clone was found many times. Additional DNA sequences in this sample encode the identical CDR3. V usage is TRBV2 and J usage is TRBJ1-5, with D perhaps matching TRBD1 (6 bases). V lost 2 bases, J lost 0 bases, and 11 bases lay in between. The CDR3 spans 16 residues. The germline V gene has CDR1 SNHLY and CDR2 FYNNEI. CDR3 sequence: CASSERDTNSNQPQHF. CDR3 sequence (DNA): TGTGCCAGCAGTGAAAGGGACACGAATAGCAATCAGCCCCAGCATTTT.

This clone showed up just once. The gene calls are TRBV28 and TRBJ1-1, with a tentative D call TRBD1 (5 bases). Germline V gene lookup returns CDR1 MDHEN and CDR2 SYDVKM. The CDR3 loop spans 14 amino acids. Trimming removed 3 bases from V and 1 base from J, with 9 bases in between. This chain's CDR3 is CASSFRQPNTEAFF. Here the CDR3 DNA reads TGTGCCAGCAGTTTTCGACAGCCGAACACTGAAGCTTTCTTT.

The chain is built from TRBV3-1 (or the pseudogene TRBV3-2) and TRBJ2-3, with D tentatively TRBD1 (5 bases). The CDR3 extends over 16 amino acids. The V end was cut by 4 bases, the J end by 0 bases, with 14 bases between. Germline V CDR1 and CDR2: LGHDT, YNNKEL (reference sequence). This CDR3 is CASSLGVPASTDTQYF. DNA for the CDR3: TGTGCCAGCAGCCTAGGGGTCCCGGCTAGCACAGATACGCAGTATTTT.

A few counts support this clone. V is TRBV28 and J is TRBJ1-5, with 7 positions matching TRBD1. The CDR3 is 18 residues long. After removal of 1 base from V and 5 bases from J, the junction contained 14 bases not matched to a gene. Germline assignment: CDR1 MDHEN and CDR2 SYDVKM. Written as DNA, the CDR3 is TGTGCCAGCAGTTTATCGCTTGGATTGGGACAGATCGATCAGCCCCAGCATTTT. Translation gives CASSLSLGLGQIDQPQHF.

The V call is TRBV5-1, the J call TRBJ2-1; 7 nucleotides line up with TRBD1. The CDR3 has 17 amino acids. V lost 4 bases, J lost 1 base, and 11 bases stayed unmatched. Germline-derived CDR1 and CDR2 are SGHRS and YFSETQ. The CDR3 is CASSPTDRDWSYNEQFF. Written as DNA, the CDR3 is TGCGCCAGCAGCCCAACCGACAGGGATTGGTCCTACAATGAGCAGTTCTTC.

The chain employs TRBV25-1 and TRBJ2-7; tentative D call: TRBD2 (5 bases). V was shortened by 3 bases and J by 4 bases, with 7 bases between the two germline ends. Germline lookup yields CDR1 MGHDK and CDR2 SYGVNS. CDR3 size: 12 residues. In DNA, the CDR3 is TGTGCCAGCAGTGATTCGGGGTACGAGCAGTACTTC. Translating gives CASSDSGYEQYF.

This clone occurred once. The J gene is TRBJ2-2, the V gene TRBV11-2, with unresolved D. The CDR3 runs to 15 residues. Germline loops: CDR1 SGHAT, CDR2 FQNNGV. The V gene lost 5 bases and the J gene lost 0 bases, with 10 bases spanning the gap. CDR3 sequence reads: CASSPISANTGELFF. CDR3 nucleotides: TGTGCCAGCAGCCCTATCTCGGCGAACACCGGGGAGCTGTTTTTT.

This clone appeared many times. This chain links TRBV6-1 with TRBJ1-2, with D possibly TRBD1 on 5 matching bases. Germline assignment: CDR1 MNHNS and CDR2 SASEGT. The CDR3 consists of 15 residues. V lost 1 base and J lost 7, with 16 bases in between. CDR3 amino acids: CASSEVIQVHSGYTF. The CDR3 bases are TGTGCCAGCAGTGAAGTAATACAGGTACATAGTGGCTACACCTTC.

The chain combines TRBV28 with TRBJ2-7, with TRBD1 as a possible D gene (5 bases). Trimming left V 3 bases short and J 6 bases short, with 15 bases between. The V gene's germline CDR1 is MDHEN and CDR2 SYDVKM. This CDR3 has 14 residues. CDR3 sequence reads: CASSLGQNSLEQYF. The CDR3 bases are TGTGCCAGCAGTTTGGGGCAGAACTCCCTCGAGCAGTACTTC.